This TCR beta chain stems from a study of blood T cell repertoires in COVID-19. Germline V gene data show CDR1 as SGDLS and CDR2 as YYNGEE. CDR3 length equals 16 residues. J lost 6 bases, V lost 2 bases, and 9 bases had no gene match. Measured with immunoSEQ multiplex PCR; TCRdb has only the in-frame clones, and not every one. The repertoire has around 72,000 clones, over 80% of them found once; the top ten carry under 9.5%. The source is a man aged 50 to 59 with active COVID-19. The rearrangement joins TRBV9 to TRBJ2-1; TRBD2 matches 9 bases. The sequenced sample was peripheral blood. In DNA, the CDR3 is TGTGCCAGCAGCGTTGGGGGGCTAGCGGGGATCAATGAGCAGTTCTTC. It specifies CASSVGGLAGINEQFF.